Listed below are T cell receptor beta chains from one sample, sequenced in a study of T-cell memory formation after mild COVID-19. TCRdb analysed the 5' RACE reads with MiXCR anew, one entry per CDR3 protein. The sample lists tens of thousands of distinct CDR3 sequences, around 17% occurring once. Sample: PBMCs or a T cell subset sorted from them (not recorded which). The origin of the receptors is an adult woman who had mild COVID-19 (a few samples of this study predate the infection). Cell type and time point are not known. The conserved cysteine and the conserved F or W are not part of the CDR3 here.

V gene: TRBV7-2; J gene: TRBJ2-7; CDR3 length: 11; CDR3 protein: ASSLVQGHEQY
V gene: TRBV7-8; J gene: TRBJ2-5; CDR3 length: 11; CDR3 protein: ASSYTGPETQY
V gene: TRBV20-1; J gene: TRBJ2-7; CDR3 length: 11; CDR3 protein: SATRTGEHEQY
V gene: TRBV18; J gene: TRBJ2-7; CDR3 length: 14; CDR3 protein: ASSPQGSGGSYEQY
V gene: TRBV29-1; J gene: TRBJ2-7; CDR3 length: 14; CDR3 protein: SVEAPEGREGHEQY
V gene: TRBV7-9; J gene: TRBJ2-5; CDR3 length: 12; CDR3 protein: ASSLVVGSETQY
V gene: TRBV6-6; J gene: TRBJ2-7; CDR3 length: 13; CDR3 protein: ASSYSWGASYEQY
V gene: TRBV7-9; J gene: TRBJ2-7; CDR3 length: 11; CDR3 protein: ASTPGTGAEQY
V gene: TRBV4-1; J gene: TRBJ2-7; CDR3 length: 12; CDR3 protein: ASSEGQGTYEQY
V gene: TRBV21-1; J gene: TRBJ2-5; CDR3 length: 13; CDR3 protein: ASSKDRAVDETQY
V gene: TRBV28; J gene: TRBJ2-7; CDR3 length: 11; CDR3 protein: ASSLGGIYEQY
V gene: TRBV20-1; J gene: TRBJ2-7; CDR3 length: 10; CDR3 protein: SADANPYEQY
V gene: TRBV20-1; J gene: TRBJ1-2; CDR3 length: 11; CDR3 protein: SARARQGRGYT
V gene: TRBV4-1; J gene: TRBJ2-2; CDR3 length: 9; CDR3 protein: ASSQSRELF
V gene: TRBV24-1; J gene: TRBJ2-2; CDR3 length: 12; CDR3 protein: ATSERQDTGELF
V gene: TRBV7-9; J gene: TRBJ2-5; CDR3 length: 13; CDR3 protein: ASSLGVQGGETQY
V gene: TRBV7-9; J gene: TRBJ2-7; CDR3 length: 13; CDR3 protein: ASSLAGGPAYEQY
V gene: TRBV29-1; J gene: TRBJ2-4; CDR3 length: 11; CDR3 protein: SVVVPLKNIQY
V gene: TRBV6-4; J gene: TRBJ2-1; CDR3 length: 14; CDR3 protein: ASVDQSGGLGNEQF
V gene: TRBV7-9; J gene: TRBJ2-2; CDR3 length: 17; CDR3 protein: ASSYPGLAGGPNTGELF
V gene: TRBV5-6; J gene: TRBJ2-1; CDR3 length: 11; CDR3 protein: ASRPDYHNEQF
V gene: TRBV6-5; J gene: TRBJ2-2; CDR3 length: 11; CDR3 protein: ASSPTNTGELF
V gene: TRBV2; J gene: TRBJ1-3; CDR3 length: 12; CDR3 protein: ASSVRTSGNTIY
V gene: TRBV4-1; J gene: TRBJ2-7; CDR3 length: 12; CDR3 protein: ASSREGGSYEQY
V gene: TRBV25-1; J gene: TRBJ1-5; CDR3 length: 13; CDR3 protein: ASSEGTLGNQPQH
V gene: TRBV6-6; J gene: TRBJ1-4; CDR3 length: 15; CDR3 protein: ASSSSPPGLSNEKLF
V gene: TRBV12-3/TRBV12-4; J gene: TRBJ2-5; CDR3 length: 17; CDR3 protein: ASSFQTKGLVWLKETQY
V gene: TRBV7-9; J gene: TRBJ2-5; CDR3 length: 11; CDR3 protein: ASSWTSLETQY
V gene: TRBV27; J gene: TRBJ2-1; CDR3 length: 11; CDR3 protein: ASSLGGGIGQF
V gene: TRBV20-1; J gene: TRBJ1-2; CDR3 length: 12; CDR3 protein: SARVHGTNYGYT
V gene: TRBV6-5; J gene: TRBJ2-7; CDR3 length: 16; CDR3 protein: ASSSPLPEGGYSYEQY
V gene: TRBV9; J gene: TRBJ2-3; CDR3 length: 14; CDR3 protein: ASSVDPAGGSDTQY
V gene: TRBV29-1; J gene: TRBJ2-7; CDR3 length: 11; CDR3 protein: SVEGDKPYEQY
V gene: TRBV2; J gene: TRBJ2-3; CDR3 length: 13; CDR3 protein: ASSEGRGSTDTQY
V gene: TRBV19; J gene: TRBJ1-2; CDR3 length: 9; CDR3 protein: ASSIGEGYT